This record concerns one T cell receptor beta chain sequence. Its antigen is not identified. This sample is part of a study of blood T cells in healthy people across ages. Findings and caveats of the study: Compared with aged donors, long-lived donors showed fewer expanded clones, suggesting selection.

Donors gave around 10 milliliters of peripheral blood apiece. Per-sample yields of isolated PBMCs were at least 6 million. Trimming cost V 1 base and J 0 bases, with 6 bases left between them. There are 14 residues in the CDR3. The use of a sample-barcoded 5' primer and a J-beta primer mix characterized a second PCR of 7 to 11 cycles. Sequencing yielded, for each sample, at least 3 million paired-end reads carrying CDR3. TCRdb used MiXCR to reprocess the 5' RACE reads, holding one entry per CDR3 protein. The sample carries a few hundred thousand distinct CDR3 sequences, roughly 29% recorded once. Sequencing was carried out using blood. The receptor was derived from a woman aged 65 to 85 in good health. The chain combines TRBV12-3 or TRBV12-4 with TRBJ1-1; D ambiguous. CDR3 sequence reads: CASSLVGLNTEAFF. The CDR3 DNA follows: TGTGCCAGCAGTTTAGTGGGGTTGAACACTGAAGCTTTCTTT.